These 14 T cell receptor beta chains were sequenced from one sample in a study of regulatory T cells in long-lasting Graves disease. Library construction for TCR beta used iRepertoire HTBI primers and Arm-PCR of CDR3 regions. TCRdb re-called the multiplex PCR reads through MiXCR, storing one row per CDR3 protein. The sample lists 540,000 or so distinct CDR3 sequences, roughly 14% occurring once. Specified time point: newly diagnosed GD, antithyroid drugs for less than 3 months. Researchers made the TCR library from RNA that was extracted from PBMCs. Separately, the same data were catalogued under a study of T cells in Graves' hyperthyroidism and ophthalmopathy.

Sequenced here: peripheral blood mononuclear cells (PBMCs), sampled at new diagnosis, from a patient treated with antithyroid drugs. These receptors all stem from a young man with Graves disease.

The chain recombines TRBV15 with TRBJ1-3, with D possibly being TRBD1 (5 bases). Per germline, CDR1 LNHNV and CDR2 YYDKDF (reference sequence). V was clipped by 1 base and J by 4 bases, with 17 bases between them. The CDR3 covers 17 residues. CDR3 nucleotide sequence: TGTGCCACCAGCAGAGTCAGGGATACGGCGATCGGAAACACCATATATTTT. Residues: CATSRVRDTAIGNTIYF.

This clonotype has a count of ten or more. The chain uses TRBV13 and TRBJ2-7, with 10 nucleotides matching TRBD2. Per the germline V gene, CDR1 is PRHDT and CDR2 is FYEKMQ (reference sequence). The CDR3 spans 14 residues. Trimming removed 5 bases from V and 5 bases from J; junction bases left unmatched: 6. Here the CDR3 DNA reads TGTGCCAGCAGCCCGGGACTAGCGACTAACGAGCAGTACTTC. It is translated as CASSPGLATNEQYF.

This clonotype was observed a few times. This chain links TRBV7-3 with TRBJ2-7; the D is unclear. CDR3 length: 14 amino acids. Trimming took off 2 bases at V and 6 bases at J, with 14 bases between the two ends. CDR1 and CDR2 (germline): SGHTA, FQGTGA. The CDR3 coding sequence is TGTGCCAGCAGCTTATCGCGGAGTTCAAGCGAGCAGTACTTC. Residues: CASSLSRSSSEQYF.

This clonotype appeared many times. This chain joins TRBV6-5 and TRBJ2-1, with D perhaps matching TRBD1 (7 bases). Deletions cut 1 base from V and 5 bases from J, with 18 bases between. CDR3 length equals 17 residues. CDR1 MNHEY and CDR2 SVGAGI come from the germline V gene. The CDR3 is CASSYYAAGRGDNEQFF. In nucleotides, the CDR3 is TGTGCCAGCAGTTACTACGCTGCGGGCAGGGGGGACAATGAGCAGTTCTTC.

Concerning this clonotype itself: This may come from a read error, since a much larger clone is one base off. The chain employs TRBV10-3 and TRBJ2-7; 12 bases are a match to TRBD1. CDR3 length: 16 amino acids. From germline, CDR1 is ENHRY and CDR2 SYGVKD. Losses at the gene ends were 10 bases for V and 4 bases for J; bases not matched to a gene: 14. CDR3 DNA: TGTGCCACCTTCAGGGGACAGGGGGCAATTGTATACGAGCAGTACTTC. Translated, it gives CATFRGQGAIVYEQYF.

This clonotype has ten or more counts. J is TRBJ2-7 and V is TRBV6-1, with D uncertain. The CDR3 spans 14 residues. Germline CDR1 and CDR2: MNHNS and SASEGT. With 5 bases removed from V and 2 bases from J, the gap between germline ends came to 13 bases. In DNA form, the CDR3 reads TGTGCCAGCAGTACAGACCCAAGGACCTACGAGCAGTACTTC. It specifies CASSTDPRTYEQYF.

This clonotype has just a few counts. The rearrangement joins TRBV20-1 to TRBJ2-5; no definite D call. V was trimmed by 0 bases and J by 2 bases, leaving 10 bases between them. The CDR3 spans 14 residues. Germline CDR1 reads DFQATT; CDR2 reads SNEGSKA (reference sequence). CDR3 in amino acids: CSARDLAEQETQYF. The CDR3 DNA reads as TGCAGTGCTAGAGATTTGGCAGAACAAGAGACCCAGTACTTC.

This clonotype was counted at least ten times. The V call is TRBV18, the J call TRBJ2-7, with no clear D. This CDR3 has 13 amino acids. Germline CDR1 reads KGHSH; CDR2 reads LQKENI. V was pared by 5 bases and J by 6 bases, with 14 bases between. The CDR3 region is CASSEWAYVEQYF. The CDR3 coding sequence is TGTGCCAGCTCAGAGTGGGCATACGTCGAGCAGTACTTC.

This clonotype has more than one count but fewer than ten. The CDR3 loop is CASSFQGARSGNTIYF. The DNA for the CDR3 is TGTGCCAGCAGCTTCCAGGGGGCCCGCTCTGGAAACACCATATATTTT. The chain carries TRBV13 and TRBJ1-3; TRBD1 agrees at 8 bases. This CDR3 contains 16 residues. V lost 3 bases to trimming and J lost 0 bases; unmatched junction nucleotides: 4. Per the germline V gene, CDR1 is PRHDT and CDR2 is FYEKMQ (reference sequence).

As concerns this clonotype: It may be a read error: a sequence one base away is much more abundant. The rearrangement uses TRBV30 and TRBJ1-4; D remains ambiguous. Between the trimmed V and J ends, which lost 0 bases and 11 bases, there was a span of 19 bases. Germline CDR1 and CDR2: GTSNPN and SVGIG (reference sequence). This CDR3 has 15 residues. CDR3 sequence (DNA): TGTGCCTGGAGTGTAGGTCTAGGAGGCAGAGGTAAACTGTTTTTT. It translates to CAWSVGLGGRGKLFF.

The rearrangement uses TRBV11-2 and TRBJ2-2, with a tentative D call TRBD2 (5 bases). V was trimmed by 1 base and J by 6 bases, leaving 12 bases between them. Germline values: CDR1 SGHAT, CDR2 FQNNGV. This CDR3 spans 15 amino acids. The CDR3 loop is CASSLVGRIAGELFF. CDR3 DNA: TGTGCCAGCAGCTTAGTGGGGAGAATTGCCGGGGAGCTGTTTTTT. Based on the CDR3 plus reference TRBV11-2 and TRBJ2-2, the full variable domain is EAGVAQSPRYKIIEKRQSVAFWCNPISGHATLYWYQQILGQGPKLLIQFQNNGVVDDSQLPKDRFSAERLKGVDSTLKIQPAKLEDSAVYLCASSLVGRIAGELFFGEGSRLTVL.

This clonotype was observed at least ten times. This chain joins TRBV12-3 or TRBV12-4 and TRBJ1-5, with D tentatively TRBD1 (6 bases). Trimming took off 2 bases at V and 3 bases at J, with 8 bases between the two ends. The length of the CDR3 is 14 residues. The CDR3 spells CASSLQGNNQPQHF. CDR3 DNA: TGTGCCAGCAGTTTACAGGGGAACAATCAGCCCCAGCATTTT.

The J gene is TRBJ1-2, the V gene TRBV15; D remains unclear. Germline V gives CDR1 LNHNV, CDR2 YYDKDF (reference sequence). The V end was cut by 0 bases, the J end by 8 bases, with 10 bases between. This CDR3 spans 13 amino acids. The CDR3 coding sequence is TGTGCCACCAGCAGAGATAATTTAAGGGGCTACACCTTC. Its protein product is CATSRDNLRGYTF.

This clonotype was seen ten or more times. This sequence joins TRBV5-1 and TRBJ2-7; no definite D call. The CDR3 has 15 amino acids. The V gene's germline CDR1 is SGHRS and CDR2 YFSETQ. The V and J ends lost 2 bases and 3 bases respectively, with 15 bases between them. The CDR3 loop is CASSFGPGPDYEQYF. CDR3 DNA sequence: TGCGCCAGCAGCTTCGGACCCGGACCCGACTACGAGCAGTACTTC. The full variable domain, with the rest looked up from reference TRBV5-1 and TRBJ2-7, is KAGVTQTPRYLIKTRGQQVTLSCSPISGHRSVSWYQQTPGQGLQFLFEYFSETQRNKGNFPGRFSGRQFSNSRSEMNVSTLELGDSALYLCASSFGPGPDYEQYFGPGTRLTVT.